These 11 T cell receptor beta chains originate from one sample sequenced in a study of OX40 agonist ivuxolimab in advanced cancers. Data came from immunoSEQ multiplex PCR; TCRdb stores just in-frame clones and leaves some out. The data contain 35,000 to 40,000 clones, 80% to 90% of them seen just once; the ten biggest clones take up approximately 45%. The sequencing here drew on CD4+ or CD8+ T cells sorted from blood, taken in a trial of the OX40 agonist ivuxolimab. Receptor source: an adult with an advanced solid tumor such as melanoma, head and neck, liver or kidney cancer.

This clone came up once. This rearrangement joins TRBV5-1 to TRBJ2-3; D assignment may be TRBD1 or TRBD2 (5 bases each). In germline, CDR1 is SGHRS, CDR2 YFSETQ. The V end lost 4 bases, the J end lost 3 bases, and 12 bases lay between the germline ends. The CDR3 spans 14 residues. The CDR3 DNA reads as TGCGCCAGCAGCCCCCTTGGGGGAACAGATACGCAGTATTTT. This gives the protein CASSPLGGTDTQYF.

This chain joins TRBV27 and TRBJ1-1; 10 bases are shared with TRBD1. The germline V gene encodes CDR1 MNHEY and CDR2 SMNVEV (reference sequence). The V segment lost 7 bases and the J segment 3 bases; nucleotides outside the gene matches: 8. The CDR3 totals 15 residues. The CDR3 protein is CASNRDRGGHTEAFF. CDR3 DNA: TGTGCCAGCAACCGGGACAGGGGTGGGCACACTGAAGCTTTCTTT.

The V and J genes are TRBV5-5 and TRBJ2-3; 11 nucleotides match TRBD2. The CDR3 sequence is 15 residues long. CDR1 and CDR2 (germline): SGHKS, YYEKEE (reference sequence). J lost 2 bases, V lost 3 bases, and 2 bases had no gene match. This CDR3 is CASSWGLADTDTQYF. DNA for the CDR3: TGTGCCAGCAGCTGGGGACTAGCGGACACAGATACGCAGTATTTT.

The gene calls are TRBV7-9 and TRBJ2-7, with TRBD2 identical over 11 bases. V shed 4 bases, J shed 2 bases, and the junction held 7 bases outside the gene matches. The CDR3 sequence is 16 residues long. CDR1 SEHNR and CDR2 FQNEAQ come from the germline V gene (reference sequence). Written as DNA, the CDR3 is TGTGCCAGCAGCTCTCCGCTAGCGGGGGGAGCCTACGAGCAGTACTTC. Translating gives CASSSPLAGGAYEQYF.

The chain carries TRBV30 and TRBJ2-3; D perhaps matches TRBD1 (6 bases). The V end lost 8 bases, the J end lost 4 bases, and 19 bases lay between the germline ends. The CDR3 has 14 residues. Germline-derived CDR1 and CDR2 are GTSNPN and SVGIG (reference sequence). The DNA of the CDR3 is TGTGCCAGTCATGAGGGCAGGGGCCCAGATACGCAGTATTTT. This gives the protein CASHEGRGPDTQYF.

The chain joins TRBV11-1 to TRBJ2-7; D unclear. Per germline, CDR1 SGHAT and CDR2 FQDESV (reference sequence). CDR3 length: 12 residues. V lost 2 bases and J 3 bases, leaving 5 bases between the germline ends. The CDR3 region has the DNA TGTGCCAGCAGCTTAACTGACTACGAGCAGTACTTC. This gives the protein CASSLTDYEQYF.

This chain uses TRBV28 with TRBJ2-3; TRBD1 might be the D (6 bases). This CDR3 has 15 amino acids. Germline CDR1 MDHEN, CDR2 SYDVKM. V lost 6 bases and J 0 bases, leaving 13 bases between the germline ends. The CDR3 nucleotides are TGTGCCAGCAGCGGGGACAAAACTAGCACAGATACGCAGTATTTT. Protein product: CASSGDKTSTDTQYF.

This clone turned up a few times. The CDR3 region has the DNA TGTGCCAGCAGAGTCAGGGAATGGAATTCACCCCTCCACTTT. As protein: CASRVREWNSPLHF. V gene TRBV6-5 combines with J gene TRBJ1-6; D is perhaps TRBD1 (5 bases). Germline CDR1 and CDR2: MNHEY and SVGAGI. V was pared by 6 bases and J by 7 bases, with 13 bases between. This CDR3 comprises 14 residues.

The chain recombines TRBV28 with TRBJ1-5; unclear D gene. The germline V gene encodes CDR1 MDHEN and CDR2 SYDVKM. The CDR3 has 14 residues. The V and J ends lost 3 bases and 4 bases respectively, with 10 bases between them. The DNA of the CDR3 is TGTGCCAGCAGTTTCCCTCAAGCGAATCAGCCCCAGCATTTT. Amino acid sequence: CASSFPQANQPQHF.

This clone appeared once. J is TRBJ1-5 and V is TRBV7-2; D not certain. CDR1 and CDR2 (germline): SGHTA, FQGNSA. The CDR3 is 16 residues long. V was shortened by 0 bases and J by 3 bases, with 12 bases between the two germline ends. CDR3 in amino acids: CASSLAPGLHNQPQHF. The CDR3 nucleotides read TGTGCCAGCAGCTTAGCACCGGGCCTACACAATCAGCCCCAGCATTTT.

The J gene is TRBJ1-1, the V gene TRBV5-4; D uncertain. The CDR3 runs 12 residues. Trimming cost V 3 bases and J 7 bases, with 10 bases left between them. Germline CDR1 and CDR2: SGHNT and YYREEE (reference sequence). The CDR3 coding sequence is TGTGCCAGCAGCTATTTGGACGGTGAAGCTTTCTTT. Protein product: CASSYLDGEAFF.